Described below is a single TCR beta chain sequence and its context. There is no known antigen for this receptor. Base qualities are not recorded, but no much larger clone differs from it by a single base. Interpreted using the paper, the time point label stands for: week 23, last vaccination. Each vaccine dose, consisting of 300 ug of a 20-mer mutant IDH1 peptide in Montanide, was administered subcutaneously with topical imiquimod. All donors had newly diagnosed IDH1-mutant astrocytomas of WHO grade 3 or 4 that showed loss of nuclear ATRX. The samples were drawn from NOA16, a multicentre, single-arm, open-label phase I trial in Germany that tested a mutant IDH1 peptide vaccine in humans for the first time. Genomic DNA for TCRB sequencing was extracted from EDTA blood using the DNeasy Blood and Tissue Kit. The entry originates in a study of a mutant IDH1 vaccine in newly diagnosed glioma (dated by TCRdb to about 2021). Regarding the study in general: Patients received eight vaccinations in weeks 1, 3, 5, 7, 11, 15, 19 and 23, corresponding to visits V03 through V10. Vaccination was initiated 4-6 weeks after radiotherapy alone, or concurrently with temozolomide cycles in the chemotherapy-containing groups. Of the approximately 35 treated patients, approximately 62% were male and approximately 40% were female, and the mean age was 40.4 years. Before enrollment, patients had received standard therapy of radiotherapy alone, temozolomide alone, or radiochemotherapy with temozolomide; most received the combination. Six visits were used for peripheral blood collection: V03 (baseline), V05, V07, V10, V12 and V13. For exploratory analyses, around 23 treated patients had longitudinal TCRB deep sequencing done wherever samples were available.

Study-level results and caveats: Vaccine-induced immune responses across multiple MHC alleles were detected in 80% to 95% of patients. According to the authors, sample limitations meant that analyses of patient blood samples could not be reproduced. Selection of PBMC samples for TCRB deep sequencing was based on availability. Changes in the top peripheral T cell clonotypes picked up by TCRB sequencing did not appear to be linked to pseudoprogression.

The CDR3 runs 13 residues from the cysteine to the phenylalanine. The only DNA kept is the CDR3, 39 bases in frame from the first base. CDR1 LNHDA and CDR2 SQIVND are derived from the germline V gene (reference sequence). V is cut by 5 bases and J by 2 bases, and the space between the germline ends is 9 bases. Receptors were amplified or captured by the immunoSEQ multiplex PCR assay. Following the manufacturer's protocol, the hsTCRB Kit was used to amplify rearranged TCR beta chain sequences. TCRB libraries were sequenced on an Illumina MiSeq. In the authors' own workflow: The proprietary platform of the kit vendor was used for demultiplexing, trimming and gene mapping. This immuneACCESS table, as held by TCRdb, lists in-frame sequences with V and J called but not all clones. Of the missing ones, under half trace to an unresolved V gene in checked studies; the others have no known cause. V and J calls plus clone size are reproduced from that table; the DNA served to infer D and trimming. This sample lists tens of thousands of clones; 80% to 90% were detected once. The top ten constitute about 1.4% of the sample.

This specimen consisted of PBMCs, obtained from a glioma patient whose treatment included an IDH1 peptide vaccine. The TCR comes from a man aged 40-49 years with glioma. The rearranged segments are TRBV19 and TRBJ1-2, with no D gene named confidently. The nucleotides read TGTGCCAGTAGTCTTGAAGAAAACTATGGCTACACCTTC. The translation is CASSLEENYGYTF. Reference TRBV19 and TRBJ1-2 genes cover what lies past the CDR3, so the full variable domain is DGGITQSPKYLFRKEGQNVTLSCEQNLNHDAMYWYRQDPGQGLRLIYYSQIVNDFQKGDIAEGYSVSREKKESFPLTVTSAQKNPTAFYLCASSLEENYGYTFGSGTRLTVV.